These 29 T cell receptor beta chains came from one sample sequenced in a study of early T cells in non-severe SARS-CoV-2 infection. TCRdb fed the 5' RACE reads into MiXCR, producing one record per CDR3 protein. This table has about 49,000 distinct CDR3 sequences, about 4.2% appearing once. The specimen was whole blood. The source is an adult who was a healthcare worker with PCR-confirmed SARS-CoV-2 infection or an uninfected control (not recorded which).

This clonotype was recorded at least ten times. V usage is TRBV7-9 and J usage is TRBJ2-3; perhaps TRBD2 as D (6 bases). V was trimmed by 3 bases and J by 4 bases, leaving 11 bases between them. The CDR3 consists of 14 residues. Germline CDR1 SEHNR, CDR2 FQNEAQ (reference sequence). CDR3 sequence: CASSFPLAADTQYF. DNA of the CDR3: TGTGCCAGCAGCTTCCCACTAGCTGCAGATACGCAGTATTTT.

The V call is TRBV3-1, the J call TRBJ2-7; D gene ambiguous. Trimming stripped 1 base from V and 6 bases from J, with 7 bases between. Germline V lookup: CDR1 LGHDT, CDR2 YNNKEL (reference sequence). CDR3 length equals 12 residues. In DNA, the CDR3 is TGTGCCAGCAGCCAAGCCTCAGGCGAGCAGTACTTC. Its translation: CASSQASGEQYF.

This clonotype showed up many times. V and J are TRBV4-1 and TRBJ2-7, with TRBD2 matching over 14 bases. This CDR3 comprises 15 residues. J gave up 6 bases and V 3 bases, and 4 bases lay outside the gene matches. The germline V gene encodes CDR1 MGHRA and CDR2 YSYEKL. The CDR3 reads CASSHGTSGRREQYF. CDR3 nucleotides: TGCGCCAGCAGCCACGGGACTAGCGGGAGACGCGAGCAGTACTTC.

This clonotype was detected many times. This chain connects TRBV7-2 to TRBJ2-2; D possibly corresponds to TRBD1 (5 bases). Germline V gives CDR1 SGHTA, CDR2 FQGNSA. V lost 3 bases, J lost 5 bases, and 7 bases lay in between. The CDR3 totals 13 residues. As DNA, the CDR3 is TGTGCCAGCAGCTTGCAGGGTACCGGGGAGCTGTTTTTT. This encodes CASSLQGTGELFF.

On this clonotype itself: This may come from a read error, since a much larger clone is one base off. The V and J genes are TRBV11-2 and TRBJ2-1; D remains ambiguous. Trimming took 5 bases from V and 4 from J, leaving 12 bases between them. There are 14 residues in the CDR3. Germline-derived CDR1 and CDR2 are SGHAT and FQNNGV. CDR3 nucleotide sequence: TGTGCCAGCAGCCTGAAAATACGGTACAATGAGCAGTTCTTC. It encodes CASSLKIRYNEQFF.

This chain connects TRBV6-2 or TRBV6-3 to TRBJ1-3; tentative D call: TRBD1 (5 bases). Germline assignment: CDR1 MNHEY and CDR2 SVGEGT. V dropped 6 bases and J dropped 0 bases, with 12 bases sitting between them. This CDR3 has 15 amino acids. CDR3 loop: CASRSGRRSGNTIYF. The CDR3 bases are TGTGCCAGCAGGTCGGGACGCCGCTCTGGAAACACCATATATTTT.

This clonotype appeared many times. The chain is built from TRBV7-6 and TRBJ2-1; no definite D call. This CDR3 comprises 14 residues. The V end was cut by 2 bases, the J end by 5 bases, with 10 bases between. Germline V lookup: CDR1 SGHVS, CDR2 FNYEAQ. CDR3 nucleotide sequence: TGTGCCAGCAGCTTATGGGCCTCGGACAATGAGCAGTTCTTC. Protein sequence: CASSLWASDNEQFF.

In this sample, this clonotype turned up a few times. The germline gene is not matched at one end of the junction; a read error may be the cause. The V gene is TRBV7-2, the J gene TRBJ2-1; no reliable D call. The CDR3 is made up of 11 amino acids. CDR1 is SGHTA and CDR2 is FQGNSA in the germline V gene. In DNA form, the CDR3 reads TGTGCCAGCGGCCTTGTGGAAGGAAGGATCTTC. As protein: CASGLVEGRIF. Looking up the rest from reference TRBV7-2 and TRBJ2-1 gives the full variable domain: GAGVSQSPSNKVTEKGKDVELRCDPISGHTALYWYRQSLGQGLEFLIYFQGNSAPDKSGLPSDRFSAERTGGSVSTLTIQRTQQEDSAVYLCASGLVEGRIFGPGTRLTVL.

This clonotype was found many times. The chain is built from TRBV27 and TRBJ2-3; D gene unclear. From germline, CDR1 is MNHEY and CDR2 SMNVEV (reference sequence). The CDR3 is 15 amino acids. The V and J ends lost 6 bases and 1 base respectively, with 14 bases between them. The CDR3 reads CASRGRLAGTDTQYF. The CDR3 DNA reads as TGTGCCAGCAGAGGTCGTCTCGCGGGCACAGATACGCAGTATTTT.

There are a few counts of this clonotype. This chain's CDR3 is CASRGTGTWEKLFF. The CDR3 region has the DNA TGTGCCAGCAGGGGGACAGGGACTTGGGAAAAACTGTTTTTT. This rearrangement joins TRBV12-3 or TRBV12-4 to TRBJ1-4; TRBD1 matches 9 bases. The CDR3 is made up of 14 amino acids. J lost 8 bases, V lost 6 bases, and 7 bases had no gene match.

This clonotype was observed many times. The rearrangement joins TRBV19 to TRBJ2-1, with 9 bases aligning to TRBD2. The J segment lost 4 bases and the V segment lost 4 bases, leaving 11 bases of the junction unmatched. This CDR3 comprises 17 residues. From germline, CDR1 is LNHDA and CDR2 SQIVND (reference sequence). The CDR3 here is CASSTFSQGLAYNEQFF. The DNA for the CDR3 is TGTGCCAGTAGTACCTTTTCCCAGGGACTAGCTTACAATGAGCAGTTCTTC.

This clonotype was counted ten times or more. The chain has TRBV6-6 and TRBJ2-7; TRBD2 might be the D (6 bases). Deletions cut 0 bases from V and 6 bases from J, with 21 bases between. Germline CDR1 MNHNY, CDR2 SVGAGI (reference sequence). The CDR3 has 17 amino acids. The CDR3 is CASSYSITAGTEGEQYF. The CDR3 nucleotides are TGTGCCAGCAGTTACTCGATAACCGCGGGAACGGAAGGCGAGCAGTACTTC.

This clonotype was detected many times. The CDR3: CSARLFTSSGNTIYF. CDR3 DNA sequence: TGCAGCGCTAGACTGTTCACGAGCTCTGGAAACACCATATATTTT. This chain joins TRBV29-1 and TRBJ1-3; D uncertain. Germline lookup yields CDR1 SQVTM and CDR2 ANQGSEA. This CDR3 contains 15 residues. V lost 7 bases to trimming and J lost 0 bases, with 16 bases between them.

This clonotype came up many times. The chain uses TRBV29-1 and TRBJ2-7, with unresolved D. This CDR3 is 13 amino acids long. CDR1 and CDR2 (germline): SQVTM, ANQGSEA. The V end was cut by 4 bases, the J end by 0 bases, with 10 bases between. The CDR3 region is CSVATDASYEQYF. CDR3 in DNA: TGCAGCGTTGCGACCGACGCCTCCTACGAGCAGTACTTC.

The table lists this clonotype with many counts. The genes are TRBV19 and TRBJ2-5; 10 bases align to TRBD1. The length of the CDR3 is 15 residues. Germline lookup yields CDR1 LNHDA and CDR2 SQIVND (reference sequence). J gave up 5 bases and V 5 bases, and 8 bases lay outside the gene matches. The CDR3, as DNA: TGTGCCAGTAGTCCGCCGACAGGGGGCTGGGAGACCCAGTACTTC. It codes for CASSPPTGGWETQYF.

This clonotype was counted many times. The chain couples TRBV20-1 to TRBJ2-5; D is tentatively TRBD1 or TRBD2 (5 bases each). The CDR3 extends over 13 amino acids. Germline CDR1 is DFQATT and CDR2 is SNEGSKA (reference sequence). V was pared by 6 bases and J by 5 bases, with 16 bases between. The CDR3 protein is CSALGPEGETQYF. For the CDR3, the DNA is TGCAGTGCGTTGGGCCCTGAGGGGGAGACCCAGTACTTC.

This clonotype has a count of ten or more. The V call is TRBV10-3, the J call TRBJ2-1, with D possibly being TRBD2 (6 bases). The length of the CDR3 is 15 residues. Looked up from germline, CDR1 is ENHRY and CDR2 is SYGVKD. V lost 2 bases, J lost 7 bases, and 15 bases lay in between. CDR3 amino acids: CAISEPKGGANEQFF. DNA for the CDR3: TGTGCCATCAGTGAGCCAAAGGGAGGCGCAAATGAGCAGTTCTTC.

This clonotype was seen repeatedly, ten times or more. The V call is TRBV5-6, the J call TRBJ1-1; the D is unclear. Trimming pared 0 bases from V and 3 bases from J, leaving 18 bases between. The CDR3 has 17 amino acids. The germline V gene encodes CDR1 SGHDT and CDR2 YYEEEE. The CDR3 DNA is TGTGCCAGCAGCTTGGGACACGGTTGGAGTGAGGACACTGAAGCTTTCTTT. Translation gives CASSLGHGWSEDTEAFF.

This clonotype was counted ten times or more. The chain carries TRBV6-2 or TRBV6-3 and TRBJ2-7; 7 bases are shared with TRBD1. This CDR3 has 17 residues. Looked up from germline, CDR1 is MNHEY and CDR2 is SVGEGT. V shed 2 bases and J 2 bases; nucleotides not matched to a gene: 12. CDR3 sequence reads: CASSYRQYSGQAYEQYF. Here the CDR3 DNA reads TGTGCCAGCAGTTACCGTCAATACTCCGGACAGGCCTACGAGCAGTACTTC.

Ten or more counts support this clonotype. The gene calls are TRBV19 and TRBJ1-2, with no clear D. This CDR3 contains 13 residues. Trimming stripped 5 bases from V and 1 base from J, with 8 bases between. Germline V gene sequence: CDR1 LNHDA, CDR2 SQIVND (reference sequence). The CDR3 DNA sequence: TGTGCCAGTAGTTATTCAAGTAACTATGGCTACACCTTC. Its protein is CASSYSSNYGYTF.

This chain links TRBV3-1 with TRBJ2-2; 9 bases align to TRBD2. Germline loops: CDR1 LGHDT, CDR2 YNNKEL (reference sequence). V gave up 0 bases and J gave up 3 bases; unmatched junction bases: 5. The CDR3 extends over 17 amino acids. The CDR3 nucleotides are TGTGCCAGCAGCCAAGAAGTGCTAGCGGGGCACACCGGGGAGCTGTTTTTT. Translation gives CASSQEVLAGHTGELFF.

This clonotype was observed at least ten times. The chain employs TRBV20-1 and TRBJ2-3, with unresolved D. Germline assignment: CDR1 DFQATT and CDR2 SNEGSKA (reference sequence). The ends were cut back, 3 bases at V and 5 bases at J, with 6 bases in the middle. This CDR3 spans 11 amino acids. Written as DNA, the CDR3 is TGCAGTGCTAGTCCAGGAGATACGCAGTATTTT. Encoded protein: CSASPGDTQYF.

This clonotype was detected a few times. The chain employs TRBV7-8 and TRBJ2-1; D is undetermined. The V end was cut by 2 bases, the J end by 8 bases, with 19 bases between. CDR1 and CDR2 from the germline V gene are SGHVS and FQNEAQ. The CDR3 has 16 residues. The CDR3 DNA is TGTGCCAGCAGCTTATTCCAGGTCCAGACCTGGGATGAGCAGTTCTTC. Its protein product is CASSLFQVQTWDEQFF.

The chain is built from TRBV5-1 and TRBJ1-1; 9 nucleotides align to TRBD1. From germline, CDR1 is SGHRS and CDR2 YFSETQ. V dropped 4 bases and J dropped 2; count of bases not matched to a gene: 3. The CDR3 runs to 14 residues. In DNA form, the CDR3 reads TGCGCCAGCAGCCGGGACAGGGCAAACACTGAAGCTTTCTTT. This translates into CASSRDRANTEAFF.

This clonotype has a count of ten or more. The chain links TRBV7-3 to TRBJ2-2; D might be TRBD1 (5 bases). Looked up from germline, CDR1 is SGHTA and CDR2 is FQGTGA. This CDR3 is 13 amino acids long. Trimming left V 5 bases short and J 8 bases short, with 12 bases between. The CDR3 DNA reads as TGTGCCAGCAGCCCGCAGGGTTCAGGGGAGCTGTTTTTT. Residues: CASSPQGSGELFF.

This clonotype was picked up a small number of times. This rearrangement joins TRBV5-1 to TRBJ2-6; 7 nucleotides agree with TRBD1. This CDR3 contains 18 residues. V dropped 0 bases and J dropped 2; count of bases not matched to a gene: 8. Germline values: CDR1 SGHRS, CDR2 YFSETQ. The CDR3 nucleotides read TGCGCCAGCAGCTTGGGACAGGGTCTAGTTACTGGGGCCAACGTCCTGACTTTC. Translated, it gives CASSLGQGLVTGANVLTF.

This clonotype was counted many times. Here the CDR3 DNA reads TGCGCCAGCAGAGTCGGACAGGAGGGCACTGAAGCTTTCTTT. As protein: CASRVGQEGTEAFF. The chain recombines TRBV5-1 with TRBJ1-1, with 7 nucleotides matching TRBD1. V lost 5 bases and J lost 4; bases outside the gene matches: 8. Germline assignment: CDR1 SGHRS and CDR2 YFSETQ. This CDR3 is 14 amino acids long.

The chain carries TRBV5-4 and TRBJ2-7; TRBD2 aligns across 10 bases. The CDR3 has 15 residues. J was trimmed by 4 bases and V by 4 bases; bases with no gene match: 8. Looked up from germline, CDR1 is SGHNT and CDR2 is YYREEE (reference sequence). CDR3 nucleotides: TGTGCCAGCAGCCCGTCTAGCGGGAGTGTGTACGAGCAGTACTTC. Protein: CASSPSSGSVYEQYF.

This clonotype was seen ten or more times. V is TRBV7-2 and J is TRBJ2-1; TRBD2 matches 9 bases. V was clipped by 4 bases and J by 0 bases; unmatched bases: 4. The CDR3 has 16 residues. The germline V gene has CDR1 SGHTA and CDR2 FQGNSA. The DNA for the CDR3 is TGTGCCAGCAGCTCAAAGCGGGGGGCCTCCTACAATGAGCAGTTCTTC. Translated: CASSSKRGASYNEQFF.